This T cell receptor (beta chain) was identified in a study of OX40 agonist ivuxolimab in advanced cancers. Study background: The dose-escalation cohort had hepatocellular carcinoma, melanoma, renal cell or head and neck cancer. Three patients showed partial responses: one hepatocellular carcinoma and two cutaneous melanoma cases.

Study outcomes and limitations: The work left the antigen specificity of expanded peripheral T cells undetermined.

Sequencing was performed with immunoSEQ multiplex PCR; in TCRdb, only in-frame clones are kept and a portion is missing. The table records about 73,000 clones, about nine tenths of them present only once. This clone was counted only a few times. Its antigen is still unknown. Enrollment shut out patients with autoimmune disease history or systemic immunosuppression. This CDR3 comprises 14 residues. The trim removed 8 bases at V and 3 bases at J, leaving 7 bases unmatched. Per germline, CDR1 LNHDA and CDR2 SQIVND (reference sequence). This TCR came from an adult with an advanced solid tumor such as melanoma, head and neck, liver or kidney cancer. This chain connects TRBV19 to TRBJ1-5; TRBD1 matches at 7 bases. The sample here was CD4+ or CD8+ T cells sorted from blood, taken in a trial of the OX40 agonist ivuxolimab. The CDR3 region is CASQGGRDNQPQHF. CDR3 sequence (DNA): TGTGCCAGTCAAGGGGGCCGGGACAATCAGCCCCAGCATTTT.